This TCR beta chain was recorded in a study of blood T cell repertoires in COVID-19. Across the study: Material from acute and convalescent COVID-19 was sourced from the United States, Italy and Spain. From T cells, B-cell-depleted T cells, or PBMCs came the material, which was cDNA or gDNA.

Enrolled through a virtual design, the participants were between about 18 and 100 years of age and came from about two dozen US areas. The CDR3 runs to 13 residues. Germline assignment: CDR1 LNHDA and CDR2 SQIVND (reference sequence). The junction had 7 bases not matched to a gene; V was cut back by 9 bases and J by 4 bases. Method: immunoSEQ multiplex PCR; TCRdb's copy keeps in-frame clones and lacks some. Of around 400,000 clones listed, about nine tenths are singletons. This chain uses TRBV19 with TRBJ1-2, with 8 bases that match TRBD1. The TCR originated in a woman aged 40 to 50 who had been exposed to COVID-19. Material for sequencing was PBMCs or T cells enriched from blood (not recorded which). This chain's CDR3 is CASSDRGAYGYTF. The CDR3 DNA reads as TGTGCCAGCTCTGACAGGGGAGCCTATGGCTACACCTTC.